This TCR beta chain was retrieved from a study of blood T cell repertoires in COVID-19 (dated by TCRdb to the early 2020s). The study in broad terms: Samples covering the acute and convalescent phases of COVID-19 were provided by collaborators in the United States, Italy and Spain. A freely available public database, intended as a resource for researchers studying the immune response to SARS-CoV-2, is where the repertoires were released. Samples were obtained from the ongoing ImmuneRACE study (first 160 participants) and from 1,254 subjects provided by 6 global collaborators. Subjects who had been exposed to COVID-19, were actively infected with it, or had recovered from it provided the deeply sampled blood TCRbeta repertoires that made up the dataset. The prospective study material was composed of cDNA or gDNA derived from T cells, B-cell-depleted T cells, or PBMCs. The sample metadata nearly always contained a de-identified subject ID, COVID-19 status, age in years and sex. HLA class I and class II types, where available, came from metadata supplied by the sample provider rather than from assay-based typing.

TCRbeta CDR3 regions were amplified from genomic DNA by means of the immunoSEQ Assay, a bias-controlled multiplex PCR. From the authors' description of their analysis: Nucleated cell counts per sample were estimated from amplification of reference gene primers within the assay. To quantify the absolute abundance of each unique TCRbeta CDR3 rearrangement, sequence reads were collapsed and filtered. For each sample, productive Simpson clonality was calculated as the square root of Simpson's diversity index across productive rearrangements. This is the immuneACCESS table as TCRdb keeps it, with only in-frame sequences that have V and J called. A part of the clones is gone; compared with another copy, unresolved V genes explain less than half, and the rest is unexplained. That table furnishes V, J and clone size, whereas the DNA furnished D and trimming. For this sample there are approximately 26,000 clones; roughly nine tenths appear just once. The top ten clones comprise 4% to 5.5% of the sample.

CDR1 and CDR2, per the germline V gene, are SGHNT and YENEEA. Measured from the cysteine to the phenylalanine, the CDR3 is 16 residues long. Here the CDR3 DNA is all that survives: 48 bases in frame from base 1. V is clipped by 1 base and J by 2 bases, and the sequence between their germline boundaries is 15 bases long. Broad study findings and their caveats: How much clinical and demographic metadata was included differed by source and by participant, and the metadata was provided uncurated.

Turning to this clone: Its antigen remains unidentified. Base qualities are not at hand, and no much larger clone is one base apart.

The collaborating institutions used their own protocols to collect whole blood in K2EDTA tubes. For TCRbeta analysis, collaborators shipped samples as frozen whole blood, isolated PBMCs, or DNA extracted from either of those sample types. The chain couples TRBV11-3 to TRBJ2-7; TRBD1 could be the D gene, as 6 bases match. Material: peripheral blood. The sequence derives from a man between 70 and 80 years old with active COVID-19. In nucleotide form, the sequence is TGTGCCAGCAGCTTAGGAGGGGGTCGGCCTACCTACGAGCAGTACTTC. It codes for CASSLGGGRPTYEQYF.